Each of the 7 T cell receptor beta chains below was sequenced from the same sample in a study of T cell responses to AZD1222 COVID-19 vaccine. Sequenced by immunoSEQ multiplex PCR; TCRdb stores in-frame clones only, minus some. Of about 160,000 clones detected, 85% to 95% appear once; the ten largest clones hold approximately 0.88%. Specimen: peripheral blood, collected on day 0 of AZD1222 vaccination. These receptors came from an adult in good health.

This chain links TRBV19 with TRBJ2-7; possibly TRBD1 for D (6 bases). The CDR3 consists of 14 residues. The germline gives CDR1 LNHDA, CDR2 SQIVND (reference sequence). Trimming pared 5 bases from V and 0 bases from J, leaving 11 bases between. The CDR3 loop reads CASSQTGSSYEQYF. CDR3 nucleotide sequence: TGTGCCAGTAGTCAAACAGGGAGCTCCTACGAGCAGTACTTC.

The chain has TRBV29-1 and TRBJ1-5, with D possibly being TRBD1 (6 bases). Trimming shortened V by 4 bases and J by 5 bases, and 9 bases separated the two germline ends. This CDR3 comprises 12 residues. CDR1 SQVTM and CDR2 ANQGSEA come from the germline V gene. The CDR3 nucleotides read TGCAGCGTTGGGGACAACGATCAGCCCCAGCATTTT. This codes for CSVGDNDQPQHF.

The chain joins TRBV7-8 to TRBJ1-1; D call uncertain. Germline CDR1 reads SGHVS; CDR2 reads FQNEAQ. CDR3 length equals 15 residues. V was trimmed by 4 bases and J by 1 base, leaving 13 bases between them. CDR3 sequence reads: CASSYRELPNTEAFF. CDR3 sequence (DNA): TGTGCCAGCAGCTATAGGGAGCTGCCGAACACTGAAGCTTTCTTT.

This clone is a singleton in its sample. The chain joins TRBV24-1 to TRBJ2-2, with D hard to call. Trimming pared 0 bases from V and 4 bases from J, leaving 5 bases between. Germline-derived CDR1 and CDR2 are KGHDR and SFDVKD. This CDR3 has 14 residues. The CDR3: CATSDLGSTGELFF. The CDR3 DNA reads as TGTGCCACCAGTGATTTGGGCTCCACCGGGGAGCTGTTTTTT.

J is TRBJ1-2 and V is TRBV30; 8 bases align to TRBD1. CDR1 and CDR2 from the germline V gene are GTSNPN and SVGIG (reference sequence). The CDR3 contains 13 residues. Unmatched junction bases numbered 3, after V lost 2 bases and J lost 4 bases. The CDR3 sequence: CAWSWQGAYGYTF. Here the CDR3 DNA reads TGTGCCTGGAGTTGGCAGGGGGCCTATGGCTACACCTTC.

V is TRBV10-1 and J is TRBJ2-5; D assignment may be TRBD1 or TRBD2 (6 bases each). Germline V gene data show CDR1 as WNHNN and CDR2 as SYGVQD (reference sequence). The CDR3 sequence is 13 residues long. Trimming took off 5 bases at V and 5 bases at J, with 12 bases between the two ends. The CDR3 DNA sequence: TGCGCCAGCAGTCCGGGGGCCGGGGAGACCCAGTACTTC. This gives the protein CASSPGAGETQYF.

J is TRBJ2-2 and V is TRBV4-1, with unresolved D. Germline CDR1 and CDR2: MGHRA and YSYEKL. The CDR3 has 13 residues. The V end lost 4 bases, the J end lost 7 bases, and 10 bases lay between the germline ends. CDR3 bases: TGCGCCAGCAGCCCCCTTTTCATCGGGGAGCTGTTTTTT. This gives the protein CASSPLFIGELFF.